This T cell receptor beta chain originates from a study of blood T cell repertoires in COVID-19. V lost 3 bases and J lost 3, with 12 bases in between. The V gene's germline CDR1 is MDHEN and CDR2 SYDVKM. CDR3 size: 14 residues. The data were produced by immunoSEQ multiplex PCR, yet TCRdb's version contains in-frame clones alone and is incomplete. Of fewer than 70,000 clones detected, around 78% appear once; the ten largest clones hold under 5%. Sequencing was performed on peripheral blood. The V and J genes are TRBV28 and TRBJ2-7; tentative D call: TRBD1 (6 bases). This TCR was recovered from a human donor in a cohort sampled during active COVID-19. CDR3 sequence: CASSFLPTGYEQYF. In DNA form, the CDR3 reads TGTGCCAGCAGTTTCCTCCCGACAGGCTACGAGCAGTACTTC.